A single sample is the source of the 19 T cell receptor beta chains below, sequenced in a study of blood T cell repertoires in COVID-19. Using immunoSEQ multiplex PCR, the repertoire was profiled, and TCRdb retains in-frame clones only, with some absent. Seen here are around 290,000 clones, roughly 90% observed once, and the top ten hold more than 0.95%. The sample taken for sequencing was PBMCs or T cells enriched from blood (not recorded which). The receptor set was obtained from a woman aged 25 to 39 who had recovered from COVID-19.

The chain is built from TRBV14 and TRBJ1-3, with D unclear. Germline CDR1 and CDR2: SGHDN and FVKESK. The ends were cut back, 0 bases at V and 4 bases at J, with 10 bases in the middle. The CDR3 is made up of 15 amino acids. CDR3 protein: CASSQDFGSGNTIYF. In DNA form, the CDR3 reads TGTGCCAGCAGCCAAGATTTCGGGAGCGGAAACACCATATATTTT.

The CDR3 spells CASSSPGANYGYTF. CDR3 DNA sequence: TGTGCCAGCAGTTCCCCCGGGGCTAACTATGGCTACACCTTC. V gene TRBV6-6 combines with J gene TRBJ1-2; D uncertain. The CDR3 has 14 residues. With 4 bases removed from V and 0 bases from J, the gap between germline ends came to 9 bases. Germline CDR1 and CDR2: MNHNY and SVGAGI (reference sequence).

This rearrangement joins TRBV6-2 or TRBV6-3 to TRBJ2-3; 7 positions agree with TRBD2. CDR3 size: 17 residues. Germline CDR1 MNHEY, CDR2 SVGEGT. The V segment lost 3 bases and the J segment 0 bases; nucleotides outside the gene matches: 9. The CDR3 region has the DNA TGTGCCAGCAGTTATGGGGGGAGGGCCCCTAGCACAGATACGCAGTATTTT. Protein: CASSYGGRAPSTDTQYF.

The chain has TRBV19 and TRBJ2-3; 7 bases are shared with TRBD2. Germline V gene lookup returns CDR1 LNHDA and CDR2 SQIVND (reference sequence). V shed 5 bases, J shed 4 bases, and the junction held 6 bases outside the gene matches. The CDR3 is 14 amino acids. The chain's CDR3 is CASSQGLGPDTQYF. CDR3 nucleotides: TGTGCCAGTAGTCAAGGACTAGGCCCAGATACGCAGTATTTT. The whole variable domain, remainder taken from reference TRBV19 and TRBJ2-3, is DGGITQSPKYLFRKEGQNVTLSCEQNLNHDAMYWYRQDPGQGLRLIYYSQIVNDFQKGDIAEGYSVSREKKESFPLTVTSAQKNPTAFYLCASSQGLGPDTQYFGPGTRLTVL.

The rearrangement links TRBV5-6 to TRBJ2-4; D is perhaps TRBD1 (5 bases). This CDR3 region has 13 residues. The germline gives CDR1 SGHDT, CDR2 YYEEEE. Deletions cut 8 bases from V and 6 bases from J, with 15 bases between. DNA of the CDR3: TGTGCCAGTTCTTTGGGGCTGATAAACATTCAGTACTTC. Residues: CASSLGLINIQYF.

The chain uses TRBV11-2 and TRBJ2-1; 8 positions agree with TRBD2. CDR3 length: 19 amino acids. The germline V gene has CDR1 SGHAT and CDR2 FQNNGV. The trim removed 0 bases at V and 8 bases at J, leaving 18 bases unmatched. In DNA form, the CDR3 reads TGTGCCAGCAGCTTAGATTTACTGGGACTAGGTTTTATGGGAGATGAGCAGTTCTTC. Its protein is CASSLDLLGLGFMGDEQFF.

The rearrangement links TRBV5-4 to TRBJ2-3, with TRBD2 as a possible D gene (6 bases). Germline CDR1 and CDR2: SGHNT and YYREEE (reference sequence). Trimming removed 3 bases from V and 1 base from J, with 18 bases in between. The CDR3 runs 17 residues. CDR3 sequence reads: CASSSPSEGLGTDTQYF. As DNA, the CDR3 is TGTGCCAGCAGCTCCCCATCGGAGGGCCTCGGCACAGATACGCAGTATTTT.

This chain uses TRBV5-6 with TRBJ2-5, with TRBD2 as a possible D gene (6 bases). The germline CDR1 and CDR2 sequences are SGHDT and YYEEEE. The CDR3 consists of 13 residues. V lost 6 bases, J lost 5 bases, and 14 bases lay in between. CDR3 sequence: CASNPFGGETQYF. Here the CDR3 DNA reads TGTGCCAGCAACCCTTTTGGGGGGGAGACCCAGTACTTC.

The genes are TRBV5-1 and TRBJ1-1; D remains unclear. Trimming cost V 6 bases and J 4 bases, with 13 bases left between them. From germline, CDR1 is SGHRS and CDR2 YFSETQ. The CDR3 is 13 residues long. The CDR3, as DNA: TGCGCCAGCAATGAGGGAGGTAGCACTGAAGCTTTCTTT. This gives the protein CASNEGGSTEAFF.

The rearrangement links TRBV14 to TRBJ1-2; no clear D gene. V lost 0 bases and J 4 bases, leaving 21 bases between the germline ends. The CDR3 has 18 amino acids. Germline V gene data show CDR1 as SGHDN and CDR2 as FVKESK. The CDR3, as DNA: TGTGCCAGCAGCCAAGATCCGATCTTTGTCAGCCGGGGCTATGGCTACACCTTC. Its translation is CASSQDPIFVSRGYGYTF.

The V gene is TRBV4-2, the J gene TRBJ2-7; tentative D call: TRBD2 (5 bases). Looked up from germline, CDR1 is LGHNA and CDR2 is YNFKEQ. This CDR3 spans 15 amino acids. The V end lost 0 bases, the J end lost 2 bases, and 11 bases lay between the germline ends. In nucleotides, the CDR3 is TGTGCCAGCAGCCAAGAGGAGGCAGACACCTACGAGCAGTACTTC. This sequence encodes CASSQEEADTYEQYF.

This chain connects TRBV20-1 to TRBJ2-1; D gene unclear. Germline-derived CDR1 and CDR2 are DFQATT and SNEGSKA (reference sequence). This CDR3 spans 11 amino acids. V lost 5 bases, J lost 7 bases, and 9 bases lay in between. Here the CDR3 reads CSAVQVNEQFF. CDR3 coding DNA: TGCAGTGCTGTCCAGGTTAATGAGCAGTTCTTC.

The chain is built from TRBV6-1 and TRBJ2-5, with 8 bases that match TRBD2. V shed 0 bases and J 4 bases; nucleotides not matched to a gene: 4. The CDR3 is 15 residues long. The germline gives CDR1 MNHNS, CDR2 SASEGT. The DNA of the CDR3 is TGTGCCAGCAGTGAAGCGACGGGAGGGGGAGAGACCCAGTACTTC. This encodes CASSEATGGGETQYF.

The CDR3 bases are TGCGCCAGCAGATCGGCGGCACTAGCGGGAGGATACGAGCAGTACTTC. Translated, it gives CASRSAALAGGYEQYF. The chain recombines TRBV5-1 with TRBJ2-7, with TRBD2 matching 12 bases. Per germline, CDR1 SGHRS and CDR2 YFSETQ. With 5 bases clipped from V and 4 bases from J, the junction kept 10 bases outside the gene matches. This CDR3 contains 16 residues. Combining the CDR3 with reference TRBV5-1 and TRBJ2-7 gives the whole variable domain KAGVTQTPRYLIKTRGQQVTLSCSPISGHRSVSWYQQTPGQGLQFLFEYFSETQRNKGNFPGRFSGRQFSNSRSEMNVSTLELGDSALYLCASRSAALAGGYEQYFGPGTRLTVT.

V gene TRBV4-1 combines with J gene TRBJ2-1; possibly TRBD2 for D (6 bases). V lost 4 bases to trimming and J lost 4 bases, with 29 bases between them. The CDR3 has 20 amino acids. CDR1 and CDR2 (germline): MGHRA, YSYEKL. The CDR3 DNA is TGCGCCAGCAGCCTCAGCGTCCGGGCTTGGGCGGGGCAGCCATACAATGAGCAGTTCTTC. Amino acids: CASSLSVRAWAGQPYNEQFF.

The J gene is TRBJ2-1, the V gene TRBV15, with TRBD1 identical over 9 bases. Trimming took 0 bases from V and 6 from J; bases not matched to a gene: 3. The germline gives CDR1 LNHNV, CDR2 YYDKDF (reference sequence). The CDR3 runs 15 residues. CDR3 nucleotide sequence: TGTGCCACCAGCAGAGATTTGGGACAGGGCAATGAGCAGTTCTTC. Translated: CATSRDLGQGNEQFF.

V usage is TRBV27 and J usage is TRBJ2-7, with 7 nucleotides matching TRBD1. There are 13 residues in the CDR3. The J segment lost 2 bases and the V segment lost 8 bases, leaving 6 bases of the junction unmatched. In germline, CDR1 is MNHEY, CDR2 SMNVEV (reference sequence). The CDR3 reads CASGHRGPYEQYF. Written as DNA, the CDR3 is TGTGCCAGCGGTCACAGGGGTCCCTACGAGCAGTACTTC.

The V gene is TRBV24-1, the J gene TRBJ2-2; 10 bases match TRBD1. The trim removed 7 bases at V and 3 bases at J, leaving 4 bases unmatched. The CDR3 covers 15 residues. Germline CDR1 is KGHDR and CDR2 is SFDVKD. CDR3 bases: TGTGCCACCAGGGCCGGGACAGGGGACACCGGGGAGCTGTTTTTT. As protein: CATRAGTGDTGELFF.

The genes are TRBV11-2 and TRBJ1-3; D is uncertain. V was trimmed by 5 bases and J by 0 bases, leaving 11 bases between them. The V gene's germline CDR1 is SGHAT and CDR2 FQNNGV. This CDR3 comprises 15 residues. CDR3 nucleotides: TGTGCCAGCAGCCTGCAAGAACTCTCTGGAAACACCATATATTTT. Protein sequence: CASSLQELSGNTIYF.